The clone carrying this TCR beta chain was recorded only once. The antigen remains unidentified. These data belong to a study of cytomegalovirus exposure and HLA in healthy donors. Study-wide background: There were around 100 million unique TCR beta sequences, drawn from 150 million to 200 million T cells, in an earlier analysis. Study conclusions and caveats: DRB1 had the most TCR associations and HLA-C the fewest, a later analysis found, with rates varying by HLA locus. Later findings reportedly placed an Asian-associated ancestry cluster below the approximately 650-donor mean for N-insertions.

Whereas donors were nominally healthy upon sampling, unrecorded immune exposures were probable. The PCR was carried out with 60 Vbeta primers and 13 Jbeta primers. TCRdb keeps only in-frame clones here, not all; method: immunoSEQ multiplex PCR. Of more than 140,000 clones listed, approximately 78% were seen once; the top ten hold roughly 3.1%. V shed 7 bases and J 4 bases; nucleotides not matched to a gene: 3. This CDR3 comprises 12 residues. In germline, CDR1 is SQVTM, CDR2 ANQGSEA. The clonotype comes from a man in his late teens or twenties in good health and CMV-seropositive. The sequencing input was PBMCs. The V and J genes are TRBV29-1 and TRBJ2-2, with 7 bases matching TRBD1. In nucleotides, the CDR3 is TGCAGCGCGGGACAGAGCACCGGGGAGCTGTTTTTT. Protein product: CSAGQSTGELFF.